The rows below give T cell receptor beta chains drawn from one sample of a study of Ad26.COV2.S vaccination and SARS-CoV-2 variants. This table comes from immunoSEQ multiplex PCR, and its TCRdb copy is limited to in-frame clones, with some not included. The sample consists of over 85,000 clones, around three quarters of them appearing once. The input for sequencing was peripheral blood, taken after recovery from COVID-19. The receptors here all came from a human donor who had recovered from COVID-19. Each CDR3 is given with its conserved first and last residue. The D gene is left open where the match is weak. A clone size is listed for some rows: how often the clone was seen (once, few, many), or a class if it is expanded.

clone size | J gene | V gene | D gene | CDR3 DNA | CDR3 protein
once | TRBJ2-7 | TRBV11-2 | NA | TGTGCCAGCAGCTTAGATATGGGGCCACTCGAGCAGTACTTC | CASSLDMGPLEQYF
once | TRBJ2-7 | TRBV29-1 | TRBD2 | TGCAGCGGGGGACTAGCGGGATCCTACGAGCAGTACTTC | CSGGLAGSYEQYF
NA | TRBJ1-2 | TRBV5-1 | NA | TGCGCCAGCAGCTTGTTCTCAGGAGGGGATGGCTACACCTTC | CASSLFSGGDGYTF
NA | TRBJ2-3 | TRBV6-5 | NA | TGTGCCAGCACCGGGGTAGGGACAAACACAGATACGCAGTATTTT | CASTGVGTNTDTQYF
NA | TRBJ1-1 | TRBV19 | TRBD1 | TGTGCCAGCCGGGGACAGACCCACACTGAAGCTTTCTTT | CASRGQTHTEAFF
NA | TRBJ2-1 | TRBV3-1/TRBV3-2 | TRBD1 | TGTGCCAGCAGCCAAGATTCGGGACAGGGGAGGCTGGGGTGGTATAGTGAGCAGTTCTTC | CASSQDSGQGRLGWYSEQFF
few | TRBJ1-1 | TRBV2 | NA | TGTGCCAGCAGCGCCTTAGTGGGCACTGAAGCTTTCTTT | CASSALVGTEAFF
NA | TRBJ1-2 | TRBV10-3 | NA | TGTGCCATCAGTGAGTCGCTCAGGGATCATGGCTACACCTTC | CAISESLRDHGYTF
NA | TRBJ2-3 | TRBV5-1 | TRBD2 | TGCGCCAGCAGGACTAGCGGGGAGAGGGGAGATACGCAGTATTTT | CASRTSGERGDTQYF
NA | TRBJ2-7 | TRBV10-3 | TRBD1 | TGTGCCATCAGTGACCCCGGCAGGGGGATCTACGAGCAGTACTTC | CAISDPGRGIYEQYF
NA | TRBJ1-5 | TRBV20-1 | TRBD1 | TGCAGTGCTAGTGAATCAGGGGGTAGTAATCAGCCCCAGCATTTT | CSASESGGSNQPQHF
NA | TRBJ1-6 | TRBV25-1 | NA | TGTGCCAGCAGTGATTTACAGGAAAATTCACCCCTCCACTTT | CASSDLQENSPLHF
many | TRBJ2-3 | TRBV9 | NA | TGTGCCAGCAGCGTAGGGGGGGCGCATCAAGATACGCAGTATTTT | CASSVGGAHQDTQYF
NA | TRBJ2-2 | TRBV10-1 | NA | TGCGCCAGCAGTGAGTCAAACACCGGGGAGCTGTTTTTT | CASSESNTGELFF
NA | TRBJ2-7 | TRBV28 | NA | TGTGCCAGCAGTTCCCAGGGCCTCGGCTCCTACGAGCAGTACTTC | CASSSQGLGSYEQYF
NA | TRBJ1-4 | TRBV5-1 | NA | TGCGCCAGCAGCTTGGGAGCAGATCATAATGAAAAACTGTTTTTT | CASSLGADHNEKLFF
NA | TRBJ2-7 | TRBV19 | NA | TGTGCCAGTAGTAACCAACTGGGCTCCTACGAGCAGTACTTC | CASSNQLGSYEQYF
NA | TRBJ2-7 | TRBV7-2 | NA | TGTGCCAGCAGCCTCTTGATGGGAGACGAGCAGTACTTC | CASSLLMGDEQYF
NA | TRBJ2-5 | TRBV19 | TRBD2 | TGTGCCAGTAGTCGACTAGCGGGGGCCCAAGAGACCCAGTACTTC | CASSRLAGAQETQYF
NA | TRBJ1-5 | TRBV5-1 | NA | TGCGCCAGCAATGAGGACGGCAATCAGCCCCAGCATTTT | CASNEDGNQPQHF
NA | TRBJ1-2 | TRBV30 | NA | TGTGCCTGGAGTGACAGGGCCACTAACTATGGCTACACCTTC | CAWSDRATNYGYTF
NA | TRBJ2-2 | TRBV28 | TRBD1 | TGTGCCAGCAGTTCCTCATGGACAGGGAACGAGAACACCGGGGAGCTGTTTTTT | CASSSSWTGNENTGELFF
NA | TRBJ1-2 | TRBV6-1 | NA | TGTGCCAGCAGTGACCTTTTCGGGGGGTACTATGGCTACACCTTC | CASSDLFGGYYGYTF
few | TRBJ1-6 | TRBV3-1/TRBV3-2 | NA | TGTGCCAGCAGCCAAGAGTACGGAAGGAGATCACCCCTCCACTTT | CASSQEYGRRSPLHF